Listed here is a single TCR beta chain. Antigen: not known. The data are from a study of long-term antiretroviral therapy in people with HIV. Findings of the study overall: HIV repertoires covered narrower CDR3 length ranges than controls did. An increase in diversity followed ART, yet levels stayed below transplant donor controls.

Sequencing relied on immunoSEQ assay v3.0, run at survey level. Sequencing was performed with immunoSEQ multiplex PCR; in TCRdb, only in-frame clones are kept and a portion is missing. Here the sample spans some 15,000 clones, roughly 80% being singletons. J gave up 6 bases and V 3 bases, and 11 bases lay outside the gene matches. Germline V gene lookup returns CDR1 MNHEY and CDR2 SMNVEV (reference sequence). This CDR3 is 17 amino acids long. DNA was extracted from around 1-9.1 million thawed cryopreserved PBMC. The rearrangement uses TRBV27 and TRBJ2-1; 10 bases match TRBD2. The clonotype was recovered from a man aged 30 to 45 with HIV. The sequencing here drew on unsorted PBMCs, taken about 1.2 years before starting antiretroviral therapy. The CDR3 sequence is CASSFSRLAGESNEQFF. CDR3 DNA: TGTGCCAGCAGTTTCTCAAGACTAGCGGGCGAATCCAATGAGCAGTTCTTC.